This T cell receptor (beta chain) was observed in a study of blood T cell repertoires in COVID-19. Looking at the study overall: Nucleic acid was either cDNA or gDNA, and it came from T cells, B-cell-depleted T cells, or PBMCs.

The CDR3 is made up of 13 amino acids. V shed 5 bases and J shed 6 bases, with 12 bases lying between them. Authors' methods: Cell counts per sample came from amplifying reference gene primers. Sequenced by immunoSEQ multiplex PCR; TCRdb stores in-frame clones only, minus some. V, J and clone size are those of that table, while D and trimming were read from the DNA. The sample includes more than 120,000 clones, 70% to 90% of them seen just once. The chain combines TRBV12-3 or TRBV12-4 with TRBJ2-3; D gene ambiguous. The receptor was derived from a human donor in a cohort sampled during active COVID-19. Sequencing input: peripheral blood. CDR3 sequence reads: CASSLMSRDTQYF. The CDR3 region has the DNA TGTGCCAGCAGTCTTATGAGTCGGGATACGCAGTATTTT.